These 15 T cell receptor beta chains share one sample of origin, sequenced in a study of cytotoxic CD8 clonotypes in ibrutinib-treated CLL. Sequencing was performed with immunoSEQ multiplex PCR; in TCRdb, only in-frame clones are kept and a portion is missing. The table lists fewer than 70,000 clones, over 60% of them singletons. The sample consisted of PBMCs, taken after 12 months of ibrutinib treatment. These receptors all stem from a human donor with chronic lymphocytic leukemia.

CDR3 region: CASSFFFSHGGRDTEAFF. In nucleotides, the CDR3 is TGTGCCAGCAGCTTTTTTTTCAGCCACGGTGGGAGGGACACTGAAGCTTTCTTT. The genes are TRBV11-2 and TRBJ1-1; unclear D gene. The V end lost 3 bases, the J end lost 3 bases, and 23 bases lay between the germline ends. Germline V lookup: CDR1 SGHAT, CDR2 FQNNGV. The CDR3 has 18 residues.

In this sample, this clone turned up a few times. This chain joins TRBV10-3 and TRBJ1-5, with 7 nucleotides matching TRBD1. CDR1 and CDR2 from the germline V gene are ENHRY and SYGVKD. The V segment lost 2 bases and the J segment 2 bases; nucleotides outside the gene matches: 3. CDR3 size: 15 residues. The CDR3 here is CAISETTGGNQPQHF. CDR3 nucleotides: TGTGCCATCAGTGAGACCACAGGGGGCAATCAGCCCCAGCATTTT.

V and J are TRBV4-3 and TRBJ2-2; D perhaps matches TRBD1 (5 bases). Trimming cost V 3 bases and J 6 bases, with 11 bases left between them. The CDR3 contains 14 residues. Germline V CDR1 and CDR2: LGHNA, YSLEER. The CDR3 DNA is TGCGCCAGCAGCCATCTCAGGGCCTCCGGGGAGCTGTTTTTT. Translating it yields CASSHLRASGELFF.

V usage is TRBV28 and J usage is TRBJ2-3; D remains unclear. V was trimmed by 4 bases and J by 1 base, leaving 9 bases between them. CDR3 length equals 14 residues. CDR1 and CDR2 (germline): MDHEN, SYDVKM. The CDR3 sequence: CASSSSSGTDTQYF. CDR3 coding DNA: TGTGCCAGCAGTTCAAGCTCTGGCACAGATACGCAGTATTTT.

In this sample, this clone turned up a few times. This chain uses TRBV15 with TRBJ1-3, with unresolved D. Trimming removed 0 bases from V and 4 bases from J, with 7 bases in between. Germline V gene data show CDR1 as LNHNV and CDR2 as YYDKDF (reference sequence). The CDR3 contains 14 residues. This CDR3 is CATSRDHGGNTIYF. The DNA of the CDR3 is TGTGCCACCAGCAGAGATCATGGGGGAAACACCATATATTTT. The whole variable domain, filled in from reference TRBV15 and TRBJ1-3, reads DAMVIQNPRYQVTQFGKPVTLSCSQTLNHNVMYWYQQKSSQAPKLLFHYYDKDFNNEADTPDNFQSRRPNTSFCFLDIRSPGLGDTAMYLCATSRDHGGNTIYFGEGSWLTVV.

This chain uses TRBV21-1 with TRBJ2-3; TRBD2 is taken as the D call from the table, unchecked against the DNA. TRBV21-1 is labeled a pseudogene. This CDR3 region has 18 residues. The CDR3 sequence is CASKNTTSGRPSTDTQYF. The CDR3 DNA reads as TGTGCCAGCAAAAACACAACCAGCGGGCGGCCTAGCACAGATACGCAGTATTTT.

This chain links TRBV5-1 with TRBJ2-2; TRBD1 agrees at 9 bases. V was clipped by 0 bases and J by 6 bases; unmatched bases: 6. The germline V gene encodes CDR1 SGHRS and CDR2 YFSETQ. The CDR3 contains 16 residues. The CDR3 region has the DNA TGCGCCAGCAGCTTGGCGCCACAGGGGGCGGCCGGGGAGCTGTTTTTT. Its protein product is CASSLAPQGAAGELFF. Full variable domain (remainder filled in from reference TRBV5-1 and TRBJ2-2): KAGVTQTPRYLIKTRGQQVTLSCSPISGHRSVSWYQQTPGQGLQFLFEYFSETQRNKGNFPGRFSGRQFSNSRSEMNVSTLELGDSALYLCASSLAPQGAAGELFFGEGSRLTVL.

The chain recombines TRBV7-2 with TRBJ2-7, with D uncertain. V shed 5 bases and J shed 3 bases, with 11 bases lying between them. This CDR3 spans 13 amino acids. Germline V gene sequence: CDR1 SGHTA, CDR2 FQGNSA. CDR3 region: CASSSGPVYEQYF. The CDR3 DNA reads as TGTGCCAGCAGCAGTGGGCCCGTCTACGAGCAGTACTTC. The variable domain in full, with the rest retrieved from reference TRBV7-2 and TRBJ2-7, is GAGVSQSPSNKVTEKGKDVELRCDPISGHTALYWYRQSLGQGLEFLIYFQGNSAPDKSGLPSDRFSAERTGGSVSTLTIQRTQQEDSAVYLCASSSGPVYEQYFGPGTRLTVT.

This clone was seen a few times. CDR3 in DNA: TGCGCCAGCCGCCTCTTGGCGGGAGGCTCCTACGAGCAGTACTTC. Translation: CASRLLAGGSYEQYF. The rearrangement uses TRBV4-1 and TRBJ2-7, with 8 bases matching TRBD2. CDR1 and CDR2 (germline): MGHRA, YSYEKL. With 8 bases clipped from V and 0 bases from J, the junction kept 9 bases outside the gene matches. The CDR3 has 15 residues.

The DNA for the CDR3 is TGTGCCAGCAGCTTTCGACCCTTGAGCGGGAGCGGAGAGACCCAGTACTTC. Amino acids: CASSFRPLSGSGETQYF. The V call is TRBV11-2, the J call TRBJ2-5; 8 bases line up with TRBD2. V was pared by 3 bases and J by 4 bases, with 13 bases of the junction left unmatched. The CDR3 spans 17 residues. The V gene's germline CDR1 is SGHAT and CDR2 FQNNGV.

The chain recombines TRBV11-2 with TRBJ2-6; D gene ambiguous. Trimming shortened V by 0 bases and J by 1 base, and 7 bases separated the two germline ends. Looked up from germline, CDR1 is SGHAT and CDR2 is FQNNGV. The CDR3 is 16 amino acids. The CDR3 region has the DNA TGTGCCAGCAGCTTAGATTGGGTTTCTGGGGCCAACGTCCTGACTTTC. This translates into CASSLDWVSGANVLTF.

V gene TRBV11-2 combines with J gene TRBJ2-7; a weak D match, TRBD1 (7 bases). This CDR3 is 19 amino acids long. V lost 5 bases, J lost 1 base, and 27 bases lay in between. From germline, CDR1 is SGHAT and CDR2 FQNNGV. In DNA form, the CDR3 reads TGTGCCAGCAGCAGCTTATCGGGGAGGTACAGGGGAGTTTCCTACGAGCAGTACTTC. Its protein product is CASSSLSGRYRGVSYEQYF.

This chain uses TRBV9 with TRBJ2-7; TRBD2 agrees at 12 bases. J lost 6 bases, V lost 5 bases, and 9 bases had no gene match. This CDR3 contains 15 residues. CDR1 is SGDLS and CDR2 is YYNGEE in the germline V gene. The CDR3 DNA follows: TGTGCCAGCAGATCCTCACTAGCGGGGGGTGTCGAGCAGTACTTC. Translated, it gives CASRSSLAGGVEQYF.

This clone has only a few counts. CDR3: CASSLGAGQPQHF. The CDR3, as DNA: TGTGCCAGCAGCTTAGGGGCTGGGCAGCCCCAGCATTTT. This chain joins TRBV11-1 and TRBJ1-5, with no clear D. V shed 1 base and J shed 7 bases, with 8 bases lying between them. Germline CDR1 SGHAT, CDR2 FQDESV (reference sequence). This CDR3 has 13 residues.

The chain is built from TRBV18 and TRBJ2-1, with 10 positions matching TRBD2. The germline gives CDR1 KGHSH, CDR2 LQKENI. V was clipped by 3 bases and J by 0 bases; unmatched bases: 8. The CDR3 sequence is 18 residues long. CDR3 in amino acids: CASSPREASGSSYNEQFF. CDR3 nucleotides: TGTGCCAGCTCACCCCGTGAGGCTAGCGGGAGCTCCTACAATGAGCAGTTCTTC.